The 7 T cell receptor beta chains in this list originate from one sample, sequenced in a study of T cells expressing NK-cell markers. TCRdb reworked the 5' RACE reads into one entry per CDR3 protein, no DNA. The table lists 160,000 or so distinct CDR3 sequences. Input material: blood T cells: a sorted CD56 or NKG2C T cell subset, CD4+ or CD8+ T cells, or bulk PBMC T cells (not recorded which). The receptors originated from a woman aged 18-70 years in good health.

The V gene is TRBV3-1, the J gene TRBJ1-2; the D call from TCRdb, TRBD1, cannot be confirmed without DNA. Germline lookup yields CDR1 LGHDT and CDR2 YNNKEL (reference sequence). The CDR3 has 15 amino acids. The CDR3 region is CASSQAWTRYYGYTF.

V usage is TRBV11-2 and J usage is TRBJ2-6; TCRdb gives TRBD1 as the D gene, but with no DNA this cannot be confirmed. Germline CDR1 reads SGHAT; CDR2 reads FQNNGV. The CDR3 is 14 amino acids. CDR3 protein: CASSPPGPHNVLTF.

This sequence joins TRBV20-1 and TRBJ2-5; the TCRdb D gene call, TRBD1, has no DNA to confirm it. Germline V gene sequence: CDR1 DFQATT, CDR2 SNEGSKA (reference sequence). This CDR3 contains 13 residues. CDR3 protein: CSAPRGGGETQYF.

The CDR3 sequence is CASRLDRGGNEQYF. This rearrangement joins TRBV2 to TRBJ2-7; TCRdb calls TRBD1, which cannot be checked without DNA. CDR1 is SNHLY, CDR2 FYNNEI, per germline. The CDR3 extends over 14 amino acids. The complete variable domain, with remaining parts taken from reference TRBV2 and TRBJ2-7, reads EPEVTQTPSHQVTQMGQEVILRCVPISNHLYFYWYRQILGQKVEFLVSFYNNEISEKSEIFDDQFSVERPDGSNFTLKIRSTKLEDSAMYFCASRLDRGGNEQYFGPGTRLTVT.

The chain combines TRBV3-1 with TRBJ1-1; TCRdb returns TRBD1, unconfirmable since there is no DNA. The CDR3 is 15 amino acids. Germline values: CDR1 LGHDT, CDR2 YNNKEL (reference sequence). CDR3 region: CASSLSGQGNTEAFF.

This chain uses TRBV20-1 with TRBJ2-1; TCRdb calls TRBD2, which cannot be checked without DNA. Germline V gene data show CDR1 as DFQATT and CDR2 as SNEGSKA (reference sequence). This CDR3 spans 14 amino acids. CDR3 residues: CSAPLAGARNEQFF.

The chain uses TRBV4-2 and TRBJ2-7; without DNA, the TCRdb call of TRBD2 cannot be checked. The length of the CDR3 is 16 residues. CDR1 is LGHNA and CDR2 is YNFKEQ in the germline V gene. CDR3 protein: CASSPPGSGSFHEQYF.